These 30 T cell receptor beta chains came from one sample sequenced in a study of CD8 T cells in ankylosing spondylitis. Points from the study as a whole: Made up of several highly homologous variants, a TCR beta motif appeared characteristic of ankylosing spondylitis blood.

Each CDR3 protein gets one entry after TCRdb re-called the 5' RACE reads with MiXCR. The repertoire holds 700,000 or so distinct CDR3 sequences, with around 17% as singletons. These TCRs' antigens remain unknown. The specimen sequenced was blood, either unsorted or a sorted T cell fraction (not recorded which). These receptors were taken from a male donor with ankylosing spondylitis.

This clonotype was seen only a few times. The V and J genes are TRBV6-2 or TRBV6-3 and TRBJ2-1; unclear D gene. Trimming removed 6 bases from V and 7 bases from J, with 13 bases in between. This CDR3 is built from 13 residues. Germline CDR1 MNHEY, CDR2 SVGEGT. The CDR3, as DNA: TGTGCCAGCAGGGACCACGGCCCGAATGAGCAGTTCTTC. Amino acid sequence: CASRDHGPNEQFF.

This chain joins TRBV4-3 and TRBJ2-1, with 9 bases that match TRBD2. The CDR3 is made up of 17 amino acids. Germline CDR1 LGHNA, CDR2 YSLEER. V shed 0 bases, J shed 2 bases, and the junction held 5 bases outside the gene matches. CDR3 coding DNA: TGCGCCAGCAGCCAAGAGATAGCGGGAGATCCCTACAATGAGCAGTTCTTC. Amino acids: CASSQEIAGDPYNEQFF.

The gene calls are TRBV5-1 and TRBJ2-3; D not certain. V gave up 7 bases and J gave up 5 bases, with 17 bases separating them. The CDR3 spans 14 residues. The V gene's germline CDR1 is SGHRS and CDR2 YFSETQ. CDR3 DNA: TGCGCCAGCCTTGACTTTCCCAAGGAAGATACGCAGTATTTT. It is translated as CASLDFPKEDTQYF.

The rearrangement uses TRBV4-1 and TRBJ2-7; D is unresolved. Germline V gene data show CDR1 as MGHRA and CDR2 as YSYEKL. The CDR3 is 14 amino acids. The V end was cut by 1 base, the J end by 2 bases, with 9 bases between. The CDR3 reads CASSQVGAPYEQYF. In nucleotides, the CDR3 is TGCGCCAGCAGCCAAGTGGGCGCACCCTACGAGCAGTACTTC.

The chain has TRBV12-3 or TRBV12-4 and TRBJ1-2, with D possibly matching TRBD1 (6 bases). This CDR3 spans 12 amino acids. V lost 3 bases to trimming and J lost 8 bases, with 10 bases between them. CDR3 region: CASSLGHTGYTF. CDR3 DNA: TGTGCCAGCAGTTTGGGACACACGGGCTACACCTTC.

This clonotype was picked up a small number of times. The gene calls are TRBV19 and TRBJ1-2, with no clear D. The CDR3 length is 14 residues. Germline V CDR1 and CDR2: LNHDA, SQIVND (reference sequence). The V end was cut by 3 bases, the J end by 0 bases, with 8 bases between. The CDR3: CASSIGRANYGYTF. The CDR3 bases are TGTGCCAGTAGTATTGGAAGAGCTAACTATGGCTACACCTTC.

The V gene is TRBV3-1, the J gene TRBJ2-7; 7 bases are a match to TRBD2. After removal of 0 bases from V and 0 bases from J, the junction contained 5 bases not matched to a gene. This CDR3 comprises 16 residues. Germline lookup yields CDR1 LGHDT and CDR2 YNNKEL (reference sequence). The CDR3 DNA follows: TGTGCCAGCAGCCAAGATCGCCTAGCGGACTCCTACGAGCAGTACTTC. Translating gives CASSQDRLADSYEQYF.

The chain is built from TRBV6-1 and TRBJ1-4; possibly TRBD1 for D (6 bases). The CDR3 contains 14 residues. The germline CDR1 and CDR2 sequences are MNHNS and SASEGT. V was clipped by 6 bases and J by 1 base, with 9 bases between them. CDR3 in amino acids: CASSWTETNEKLFF. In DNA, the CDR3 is TGTGCCAGCAGCTGGACAGAAACTAATGAAAAACTGTTTTTT.

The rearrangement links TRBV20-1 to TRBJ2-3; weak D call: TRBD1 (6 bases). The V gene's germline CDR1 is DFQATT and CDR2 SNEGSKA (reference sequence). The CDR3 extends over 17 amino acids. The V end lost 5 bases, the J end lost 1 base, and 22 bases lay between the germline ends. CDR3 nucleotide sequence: TGCAGTGCTCGTCCCCCCCCAGGGGTTTGGGGCACAGATACGCAGTATTTT. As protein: CSARPPPGVWGTDTQYF.

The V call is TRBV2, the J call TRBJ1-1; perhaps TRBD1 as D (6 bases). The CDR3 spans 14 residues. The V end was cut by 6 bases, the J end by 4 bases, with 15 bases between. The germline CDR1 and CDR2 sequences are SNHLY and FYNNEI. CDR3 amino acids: CASRDSRGGTEAFF. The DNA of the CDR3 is TGTGCCAGCAGGGACAGCCGAGGGGGCACTGAAGCTTTCTTT.

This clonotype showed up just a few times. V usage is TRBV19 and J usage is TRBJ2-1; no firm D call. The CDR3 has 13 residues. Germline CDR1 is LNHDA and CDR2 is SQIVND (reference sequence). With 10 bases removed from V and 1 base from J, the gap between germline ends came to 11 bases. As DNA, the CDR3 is TGTGCCACTACGGTCCGGTCCTACAATGAGCAGTTCTTC. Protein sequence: CATTVRSYNEQFF.

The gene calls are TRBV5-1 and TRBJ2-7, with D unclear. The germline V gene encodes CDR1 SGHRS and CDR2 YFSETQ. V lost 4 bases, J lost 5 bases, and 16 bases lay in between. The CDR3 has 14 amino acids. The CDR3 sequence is CASSPTRRSNEQYF. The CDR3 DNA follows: TGCGCCAGCAGCCCCACCCGACGGTCAAACGAGCAGTACTTC.

The CDR3 sequence is CASSPGRGGRMYQETQYF. CDR3 nucleotide sequence: TGTGCCAGCAGCCCCGGGAGGGGCGGGAGGATGTACCAAGAGACCCAGTACTTC. This sequence joins TRBV4-2 and TRBJ2-5, with 8 bases that match TRBD2. Germline CDR1 is LGHNA and CDR2 is YNFKEQ. The CDR3 is 18 amino acids. V lost 4 bases and J lost 0; bases outside the gene matches: 13.

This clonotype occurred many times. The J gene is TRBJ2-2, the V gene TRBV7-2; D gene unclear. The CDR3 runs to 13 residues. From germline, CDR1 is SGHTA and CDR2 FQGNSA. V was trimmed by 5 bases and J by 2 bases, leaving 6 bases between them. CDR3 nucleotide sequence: TGTGCCAGCAGCCCGCTCAACACCGGGGAGCTGTTTTTT. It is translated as CASSPLNTGELFF.

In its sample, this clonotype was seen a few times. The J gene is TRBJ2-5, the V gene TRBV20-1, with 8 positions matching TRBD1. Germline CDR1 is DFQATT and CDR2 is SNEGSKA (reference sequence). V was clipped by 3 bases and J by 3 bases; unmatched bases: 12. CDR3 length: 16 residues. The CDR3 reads CSASDPLDRVKETQYF. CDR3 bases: TGCAGTGCTAGCGACCCACTGGACAGGGTAAAAGAGACCCAGTACTTC.

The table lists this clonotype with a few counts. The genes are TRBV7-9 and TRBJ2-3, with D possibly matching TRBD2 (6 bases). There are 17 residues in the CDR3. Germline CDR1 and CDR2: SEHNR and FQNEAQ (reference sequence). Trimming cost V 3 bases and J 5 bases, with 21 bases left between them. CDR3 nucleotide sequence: TGTGCCAGCAGCTTCGTAGTAGTCCGGGAGAGTGGAGATACGCAGTATTTT. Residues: CASSFVVVRESGDTQYF.

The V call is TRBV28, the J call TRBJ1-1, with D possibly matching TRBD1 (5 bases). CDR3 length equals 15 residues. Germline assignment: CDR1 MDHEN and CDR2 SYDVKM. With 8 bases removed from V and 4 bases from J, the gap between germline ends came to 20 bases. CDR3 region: CASLEGQGYSTEAFF. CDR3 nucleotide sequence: TGTGCCAGCCTTGAGGGGCAGGGTTATTCCACTGAAGCTTTCTTT.

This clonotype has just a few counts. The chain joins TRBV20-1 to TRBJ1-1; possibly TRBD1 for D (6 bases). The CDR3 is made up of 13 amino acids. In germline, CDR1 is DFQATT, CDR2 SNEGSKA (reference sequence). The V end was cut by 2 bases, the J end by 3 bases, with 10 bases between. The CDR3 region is CSARTGKDTEAFF. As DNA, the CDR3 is TGCAGTGCTAGAACAGGGAAGGACACTGAAGCTTTCTTT.

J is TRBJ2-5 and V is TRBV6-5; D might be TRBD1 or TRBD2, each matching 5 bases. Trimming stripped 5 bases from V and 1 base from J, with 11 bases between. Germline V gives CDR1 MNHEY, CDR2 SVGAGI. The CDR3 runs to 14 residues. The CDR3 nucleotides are TGTGCCAGCAGTCACCGGGGCCCCCAAGAGACCCAGTACTTC. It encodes CASSHRGPQETQYF.

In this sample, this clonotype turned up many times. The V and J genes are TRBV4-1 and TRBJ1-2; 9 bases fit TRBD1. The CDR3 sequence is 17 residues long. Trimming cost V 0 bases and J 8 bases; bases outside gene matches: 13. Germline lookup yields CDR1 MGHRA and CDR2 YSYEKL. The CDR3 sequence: CASSQEQRGTGWYGYTF. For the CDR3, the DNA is TGCGCCAGCAGCCAAGAACAAAGGGGGACAGGGTGGTACGGCTACACCTTC.

The CDR3 reads CATSRDHGNTIYF. CDR3 coding DNA: TGTGCCACCAGCAGAGATCACGGAAACACCATATATTTT. The V call is TRBV15, the J call TRBJ1-3, with D hard to call. The CDR3 consists of 13 residues. Trimming removed 0 bases from V and 4 bases from J, with 4 bases in between. The germline V gene encodes CDR1 LNHNV and CDR2 YYDKDF (reference sequence). Together with reference TRBV15 and TRBJ1-3, the CDR3 gives the full variable domain: DAMVIQNPRYQVTQFGKPVTLSCSQTLNHNVMYWYQQKSSQAPKLLFHYYDKDFNNEADTPDNFQSRRPNTSFCFLDIRSPGLGDTAMYLCATSRDHGNTIYFGEGSWLTVV.

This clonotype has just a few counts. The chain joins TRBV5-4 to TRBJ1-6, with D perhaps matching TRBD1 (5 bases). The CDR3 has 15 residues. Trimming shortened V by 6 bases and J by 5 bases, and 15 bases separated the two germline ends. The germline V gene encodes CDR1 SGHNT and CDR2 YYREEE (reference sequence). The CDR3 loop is CASKTGPTNNSPLHF. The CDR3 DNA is TGTGCCAGCAAAACGGGACCTACCAATAATTCACCCCTCCACTTT.

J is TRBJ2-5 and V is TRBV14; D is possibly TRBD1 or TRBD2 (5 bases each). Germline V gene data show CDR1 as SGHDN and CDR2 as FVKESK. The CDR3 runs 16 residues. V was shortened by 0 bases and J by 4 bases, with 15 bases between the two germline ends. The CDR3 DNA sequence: TGTGCCAGCAGCCAAGATCGTCGGGGTCAGGGAGAGACCCAGTACTTC. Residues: CASSQDRRGQGETQYF.

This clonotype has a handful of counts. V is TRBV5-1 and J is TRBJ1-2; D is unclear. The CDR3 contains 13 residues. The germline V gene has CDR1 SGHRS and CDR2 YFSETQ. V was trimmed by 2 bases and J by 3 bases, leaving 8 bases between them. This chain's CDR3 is CASSFDTHYGYTF. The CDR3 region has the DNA TGCGCCAGCAGCTTCGACACCCACTATGGCTACACCTTC. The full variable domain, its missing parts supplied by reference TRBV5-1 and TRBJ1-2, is KAGVTQTPRYLIKTRGQQVTLSCSPISGHRSVSWYQQTPGQGLQFLFEYFSETQRNKGNFPGRFSGRQFSNSRSEMNVSTLELGDSALYLCASSFDTHYGYTFGSGTRLTVV.

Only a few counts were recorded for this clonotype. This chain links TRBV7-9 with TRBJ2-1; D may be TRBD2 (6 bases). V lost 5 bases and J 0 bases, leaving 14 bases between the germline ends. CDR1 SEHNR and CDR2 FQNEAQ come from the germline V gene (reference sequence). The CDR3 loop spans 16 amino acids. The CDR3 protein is CASSPGSRSSYNEQFF. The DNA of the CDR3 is TGTGCCAGCAGCCCCGGGAGCCGTAGCTCCTACAATGAGCAGTTCTTC.

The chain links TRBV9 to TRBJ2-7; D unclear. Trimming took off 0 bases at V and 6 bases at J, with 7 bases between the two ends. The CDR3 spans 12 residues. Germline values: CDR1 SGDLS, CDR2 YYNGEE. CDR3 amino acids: CASSVDTSEQYF. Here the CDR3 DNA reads TGTGCCAGCAGCGTAGACACCAGCGAGCAGTACTTC.

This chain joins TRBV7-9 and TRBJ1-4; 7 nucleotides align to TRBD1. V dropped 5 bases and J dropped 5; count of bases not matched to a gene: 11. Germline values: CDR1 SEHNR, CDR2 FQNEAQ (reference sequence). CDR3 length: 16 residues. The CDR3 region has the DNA TGTGCCAGCAGCCTTACGGTTGGGACAGAAAATGAAAAACTGTTTTTT. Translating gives CASSLTVGTENEKLFF.

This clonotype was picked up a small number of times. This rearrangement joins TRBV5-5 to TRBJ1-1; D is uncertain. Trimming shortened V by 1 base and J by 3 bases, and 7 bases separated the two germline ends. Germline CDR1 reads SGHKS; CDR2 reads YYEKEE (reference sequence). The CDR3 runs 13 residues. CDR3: CASSLSTYTEAFF. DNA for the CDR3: TGTGCCAGCAGCTTGTCCACCTACACTGAAGCTTTCTTT.

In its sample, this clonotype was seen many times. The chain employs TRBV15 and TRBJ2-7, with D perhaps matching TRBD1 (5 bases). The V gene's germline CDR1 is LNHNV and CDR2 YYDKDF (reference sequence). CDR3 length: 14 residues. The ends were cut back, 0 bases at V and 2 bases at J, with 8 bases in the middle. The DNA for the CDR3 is TGTGCCACCAGCAGAGATGCAGGGACCTACGAGCAGTACTTC. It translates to CATSRDAGTYEQYF.

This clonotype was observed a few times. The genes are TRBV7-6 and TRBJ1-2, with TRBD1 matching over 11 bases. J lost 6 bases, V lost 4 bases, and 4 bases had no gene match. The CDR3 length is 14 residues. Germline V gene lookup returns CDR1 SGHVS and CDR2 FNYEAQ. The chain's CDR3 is CASSSGQGADGYTF. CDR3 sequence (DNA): TGTGCCAGCAGCTCCGGACAGGGGGCAGATGGCTACACCTTC.